A single sample is the source of the 4 T cell receptor beta chains below, sequenced in a study of monozygotic twins with inflammatory bowel disease. Reprocessing the 5' RACE reads, TCRdb reports a single entry for every CDR3 protein and omits DNA. There are 300,000 to 400,000 distinct CDR3 sequences in the sample, with roughly 2% held by the top ten. Source material: blood. The source is a human donor with ulcerative colitis or Crohn's disease, or a healthy co-twin of an affected twin (not recorded which).

The rearrangement links TRBV2 to TRBJ2-1. In germline, CDR1 is SNHLY, CDR2 FYNNEI. There are 11 residues in the CDR3. The CDR3 sequence: CASTEEGEQFF.

The rearrangement joins TRBV6-1 to TRBJ1-6; the TRBD1 assignment by TCRdb is unverifiable without DNA. Germline CDR1 MNHNS, CDR2 SASEGT. This CDR3 is built from 15 residues. The CDR3 spells CASSPSGGNNSPLHF.

The chain carries TRBV9 and TRBJ2-5; TCRdb gives TRBD1 as the D gene, but with no DNA this cannot be confirmed. Germline CDR1 reads SGDLS; CDR2 reads YYNGEE. This CDR3 contains 12 residues. This CDR3 is CASSVGEGTQYF.

CDR3 loop: CSGVGRTWTLNTGELFF. This chain connects TRBV29-1 to TRBJ2-2; TCRdb's D gene call, TRBD1, goes unchecked for lack of DNA. Germline assignment: CDR1 SQVTM and CDR2 ANQGSEA. The CDR3 runs 17 residues.